Detailed here is one TCR beta chain. Its specificity is not known. Investigators isolated RNA and reverse transcribed it into cDNA to act as the sequencing template. Some clones are missing from TCRdb's copy, which holds only in-frame ones; the method was immunoSEQ multiplex PCR. The repertoire has roughly 150,000 clones, roughly 50% of them found once; the top ten carry 5% to 7%. Individuals with alopecia areata gave both lesional scalp punch biopsies and peripheral blood for collection. This record comes from a study of CD8+ T cells in alopecia areata. In the study overall: Patients in the treated group were given tofacitinib by mouth, 5 to 10 mg twice a day. Overall study results and limits: The study found higher clonality in lesional than normal scalp, especially in alopecia totalis/universalis.

Germline V gives CDR1 LGHNA, CDR2 YSLEER. The CDR3 is made up of 13 amino acids. Trimming took 1 base from V and 7 from J, leaving 8 bases between them. The chain recombines TRBV4-3 with TRBJ2-1, with a weak D call TRBD2 (5 bases). Specimen: CD4+ T cells sorted from blood, collected at week 0. This receptor was obtained from a human donor with alopecia areata. CDR3 DNA: TGCGCCAGCAGCCAAGGCTGGAGGAATGAGCAGTTCTTC. Amino acid sequence: CASSQGWRNEQFF.